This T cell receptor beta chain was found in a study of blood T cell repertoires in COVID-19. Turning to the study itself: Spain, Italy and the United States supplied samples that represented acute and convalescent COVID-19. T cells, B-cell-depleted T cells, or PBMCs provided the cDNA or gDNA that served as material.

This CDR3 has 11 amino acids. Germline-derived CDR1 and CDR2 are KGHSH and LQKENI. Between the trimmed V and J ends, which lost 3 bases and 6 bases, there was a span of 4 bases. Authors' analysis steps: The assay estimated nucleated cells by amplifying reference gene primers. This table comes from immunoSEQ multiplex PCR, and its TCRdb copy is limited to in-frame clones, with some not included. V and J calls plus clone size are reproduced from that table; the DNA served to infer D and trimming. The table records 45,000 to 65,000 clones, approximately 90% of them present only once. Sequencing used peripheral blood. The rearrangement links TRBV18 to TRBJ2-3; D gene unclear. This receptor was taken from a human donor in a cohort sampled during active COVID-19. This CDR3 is CASSPEDTQYF. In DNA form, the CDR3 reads TGTGCCAGCTCACCCGAGGATACGCAGTATTTT.